This T cell receptor beta chain is drawn from a study of blood T cells in healthy people across ages. V was cut by 4 bases and J by 0 bases, with 6 bases left in between. Germline V gives CDR1 SQVTM, CDR2 ANQGSEA. The CDR3 is made up of 12 amino acids. Next came a second PCR, run for about 6 to 11 cycles, which used a sample-barcoded 5' primer along with a J-beta primer mix. TCRdb ran MiXCR on the 5' RACE reads and lists one entry per CDR3 protein. Found here are approximately 1,100,000 distinct CDR3 sequences, under 55% of them singletons; the top ten hold under 20%. Sequences were obtained from blood. V and J are TRBV29-1 and TRBJ1-1; D call uncertain. This receptor was identified in a woman aged 60-75 years in good health. The CDR3 DNA follows: TGCAGCGTTGTATCTGTGAACACTGAAGCTTTCTTT. It translates to CSVVSVNTEAFF. Using reference TRBV29-1 and TRBJ1-1 for the parts outside the CDR3, the full variable domain is SAVISQKPSRDICQRGTSLTIQCQVDSQVTMMFWYRQQPGQSLTLIATANQGSEATYESGFVIDKFPISRPNLTFSTLTVSNMSPEDSSIYLCSVVSVNTEAFFGQGTRLTVV.